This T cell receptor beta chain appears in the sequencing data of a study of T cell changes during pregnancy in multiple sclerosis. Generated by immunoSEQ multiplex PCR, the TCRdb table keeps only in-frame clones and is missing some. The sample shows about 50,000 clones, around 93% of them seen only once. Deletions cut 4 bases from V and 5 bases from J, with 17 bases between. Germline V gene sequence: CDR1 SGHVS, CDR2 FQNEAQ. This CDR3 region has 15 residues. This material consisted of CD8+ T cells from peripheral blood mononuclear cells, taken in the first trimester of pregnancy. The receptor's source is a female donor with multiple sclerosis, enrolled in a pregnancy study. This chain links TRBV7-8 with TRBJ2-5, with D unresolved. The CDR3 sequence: CASSSTEVRRETQYF. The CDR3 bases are TGTGCCAGCAGCTCGACTGAGGTGCGGCGGGAGACCCAGTACTTC.